What follows are 2 T cell receptor beta chains derived from one specimen sequenced in a study of tumor-infiltrating lymphocytes in glioblastoma multiforme. TCR beta libraries were built from RNA through three nested multiplex PCR rounds using modified ARM-PCR. TCRdb called the multiplex PCR reads again in MiXCR, with one record for every CDR3 protein. The table records 20,000 or so distinct CDR3 sequences, 65% to 75% of them present only once. What was sequenced was peripheral blood. The source of these receptors is a male donor with glioblastoma.

On this clonotype itself: This clone may be a read error of a much larger clone one base away. CDR3 sequence (DNA): TGTGCCACCCGGGACGGCCAAGAGACCCAGTACTTC. Protein sequence: CATRDGQETQYF. The V and J genes are TRBV5-4 and TRBJ2-5; D might be TRBD1 or TRBD2, each matching 5 bases. V was clipped by 9 bases and J by 1 base, with 10 bases between them. The CDR3 has 12 residues. Germline V gene data show CDR1 as SGHNT and CDR2 as YYREEE (reference sequence).

With respect to this clonotype: The CDR3 carries no conserved terminal phenylalanine or tryptophan, so it likely arises from a read error. The DNA of the CDR3 is TGTGCCAGCCTAGATCCGACCGGGGAGCTGTTTTTG. It encodes CASLDPTGELFL. The chain recombines TRBV11-2 with TRBJ2-2; no definite D call. Germline assignment: CDR1 SGHAT and CDR2 FQNNGV. Trimming removed 8 bases at V and 5 bases at J, with 9 bases between. CDR3 length equals 12 residues.